The sequence of this T cell receptor (beta chain) was determined in a study of shared clonotypes between healthy human individuals. Trimming cost V 4 bases and J 1 base; bases outside gene matches: 10. The CDR3 consists of 16 residues. CDR1 and CDR2 (germline): SGHRS, YFSETQ. As for this clone: Its specificity is not known.

Genomic DNA belonging to each subset was distributed in equal measure over several immunoSEQ plates. The repertoire was sequenced with immunoSEQ multiplex PCR; TCRdb's copy has only in-frame clones and lacks some. This sample carries 2 million to 2.5 million clones, 95% of them seen once, and the ten largest clones take 0.13%. Adult donors, all healthy and HIV-negative, had no recent acute infections or vaccinations. Study findings and constraints: A generally larger estimated richness was seen in naive subsets than in memory subsets. Sequencing depth was expected to influence donor clonotype sharing.

The receptor was isolated from a man aged 18 to 29 in good health. Sequences were obtained from naive CD4+ T cells sorted from blood. Subset: CD45RA+ positively selected. J is TRBJ2-7 and V is TRBV5-1; TRBD1 matches 8 bases. CDR3 amino acids: CASSPSPTGVSYEQYF. The DNA of the CDR3 is TGCGCCAGCAGCCCTTCCCCGACAGGGGTATCCTACGAGCAGTACTTC.